This T cell receptor beta chain was observed in a study of blood T cell repertoires in COVID-19. As for the study in general: COVID-19 samples, acute and convalescent, were from the United States, Italy and Spain. The cDNA or gDNA used as material had been derived from T cells, B-cell-depleted T cells, or PBMCs.

V was clipped by 8 bases and J by 7 bases, with 15 bases between them. CDR1 is SGHAT, CDR2 FQNNGV, per germline. The CDR3 has 13 amino acids. As originally analysed: Reference gene primer amplification in the assay estimated nucleated cell counts. Sequencing was performed with immunoSEQ multiplex PCR; in TCRdb, only in-frame clones are kept and a portion is missing. That table is the source of V, J and clone size, and D and trimming were worked out from the DNA. Altogether approximately 120,000 clones are present, roughly 88% being singletons, with the ten largest covering approximately 5%. This chain links TRBV11-2 with TRBJ2-1; D possibly corresponds to TRBD2 (6 bases). This receptor was taken from a human donor in a cohort sampled during active COVID-19. Sequencing was carried out using peripheral blood. The chain's CDR3 is CASRGASVNEQFF. For the CDR3, the DNA is TGTGCCAGCCGCGGTGCTAGCGTAAATGAGCAGTTCTTC.